What follows describes a single T cell receptor beta chain. No antigen is known for it. The sample belongs to a study of graft-versus-host responses after intestinal transplantation. Study in general: Multivisceral, liver-intestinal, or isolated intestinal grafts were transplanted into recipients. Study results and caveats: Recipient marrow held GvH clones, some first seen in ileum or blood.

Sequencing used immunoSEQ multiplex PCR; TCRdb keeps in-frame clones, though not all of them. The data hold about 97,000 clones, with around nine tenths observed a single time. Germline CDR1 reads KGHSH; CDR2 reads LQKENI. The CDR3 loop spans 13 amino acids. J gave up 6 bases and V 3 bases, and 4 bases lay outside the gene matches. The chain is built from TRBV18 and TRBJ2-7, with 8 bases lining up with TRBD1. This TCR was recovered from a human patient who received an intestinal transplant, so some T cells may come from the graft donor. This sample comprised PBMCs, obtained around 68 weeks after intestinal transplant. In DNA, the CDR3 is TGTGCCAGCTCACCGGGACAGGCGGGCGAGCAGTACTTC. This codes for CASSPGQAGEQYF.